What follows describes a single TCR beta chain. V was trimmed by 4 bases and J by 3 bases, leaving 10 bases between them. This CDR3 comprises 14 residues. Germline lookup yields CDR1 SGHNT and CDR2 YYREEE (reference sequence). This entry comes from a study of blood T cells in healthy people across ages. Next came a second PCR, run for about 6 to 12 cycles, which used a sample-barcoded 5' primer along with a J-beta primer mix. TCRdb passed the 5' RACE reads through MiXCR, listing each CDR3 protein once. The repertoire holds 1.5 million to 2 million distinct CDR3 sequences, about 30% seen once, with over 7% in the top ten. It was roughly 10 milliliters of peripheral blood that were drawn from each donor. Each sample yielded at least 7 million isolated PBMCs. Every sample gave at least 5 micrograms of total RNA when it was extracted.

The receptor was isolated from a woman in her 30s in good health. The sample taken for sequencing was blood. This chain links TRBV5-4 with TRBJ2-2; D gene ambiguous. CDR3 sequence: CASSGRQHTGELFF. DNA for the CDR3: TGTGCCAGCAGCGGGCGGCAGCACACCGGGGAGCTGTTTTTT.